A selection of T cell receptor beta chains follows, all from one sample in a study of cytomegalovirus exposure and HLA in healthy donors. Sequenced by immunoSEQ multiplex PCR; TCRdb stores in-frame clones only, minus some. This sample's clone table lists around 110,000 clones. The sample consisted of PBMCs. The receptor set was obtained from a man aged 35 to 55 in good health and CMV-seropositive. The CDR3 runs from the conserved cysteine through the conserved F or W. A D gene is named only where the DNA matches it firmly. Size is stated for part of the rows, as once, few or many counts, or as a class when the clone is expanded.

V: TRBV5-4
J: TRBJ1-2
D: TRBD1
length: 14
size: .
DNA: TGTGCCAGCAGCTCTGGACAGGGGGTCTGGGGCTACACCTTC
CDR3: CASSSGQGVWGYTF

V: TRBV5-1
J: TRBJ2-2
D: TRBD2
length: 15
size: .
DNA: TGCGCCAGCAGCAATCTAGCGGAGTGGGCCGGGGAGCTGTTTTTT
CDR3: CASSNLAEWAGELFF

V: TRBV5-1
J: TRBJ1-2
D: TRBD1
length: 13
size: .
DNA: TGCGCCAGCAGCTTGTCAGGGGGTGATGGCTACACCTTC
CDR3: CASSLSGGDGYTF

V: TRBV20-1
J: TRBJ1-2
D: .
length: 11
size: .
DNA: TGCAGTGCTAGAGACCGGAGTGGCTACACCTTC
CDR3: CSARDRSGYTF

V: TRBV7-8
J: TRBJ1-4
D: .
length: 12
size: .
DNA: TGTGCCAGCAGCTTTTATAATGAAAAACTGTTTTTT
CDR3: CASSFYNEKLFF

V: TRBV27
J: TRBJ2-7
D: .
length: 15
size: .
DNA: TGTGCCAGCAGTCCCGGGGGTAGCCGGCCCTACGAGCAGTACTTC
CDR3: CASSPGGSRPYEQYF

V: TRBV28
J: TRBJ2-7
D: .
length: 15
size: medium-sized
DNA: TGTGCCAGCAGTCGTTTATTTCAGGGCTCCTACGAGCAGTACTTC
CDR3: CASSRLFQGSYEQYF

V: TRBV20-1
J: TRBJ2-1
D: .
length: 10
size: .
DNA: TGCAGTGAACAGCTTAATGAGCAGTTCTTC
CDR3: CSEQLNEQFF

V: TRBV2
J: TRBJ2-4
D: TRBD2
length: 15
size: .
DNA: TGTGCCAGCAGTTACACGGGAGGAGCCAAAAACATTCAGTACTTC
CDR3: CASSYTGGAKNIQYF

V: TRBV6-5
J: TRBJ1-1
D: TRBD1
length: 14
size: .
DNA: TGTGCCAGCAGAGATTCGACAGGGGGCCTGAAAGCTTTCTTT
CDR3: CASRDSTGGLKAFF

V: TRBV25-1
J: TRBJ2-3
D: TRBD2
length: 16
size: .
DNA: TGTGCCAGCAGTGATCCACTAGCGGGAGGAGCCGATACGCAGTATTTT
CDR3: CASSDPLAGGADTQYF

V: TRBV6-1
J: TRBJ2-2
D: TRBD2
length: 18
size: .
DNA: TGTGCCAGCAGTGTCCAGACACGACTAGCGCGAAACACCGGGGAGCTGTTTTTT
CDR3: CASSVQTRLARNTGELFF

V: TRBV19
J: TRBJ1-1
D: TRBD1
length: 15
size: .
DNA: TGTGCCAGTACTGGGGACAGCGAGGGGAACACTGAAGCTTTCTTT
CDR3: CASTGDSEGNTEAFF

V: TRBV5-6
J: TRBJ2-7
D: .
length: 13
size: .
DNA: TGTGCCAGCAGCTCGGACAGCTCCTACGAGCAGTACTTC
CDR3: CASSSDSSYEQYF

V: TRBV10-2
J: TRBJ1-5
D: .
length: 17
size: .
DNA: TGCGCCAGCAGTGACCCCGGGACTTCTTCTAGCAATCAGCCCCAGCATTTT
CDR3: CASSDPGTSSSNQPQHF

V: TRBV13
J: TRBJ2-1
D: .
length: 14
size: .
DNA: TGTGCCAGCAGCCGCGGAGGGCGGAGCAATGAGCAGTTCTTC
CDR3: CASSRGGRSNEQFF

V: TRBV7-9
J: TRBJ1-2
D: TRBD1
length: 18
size: .
DNA: TGTGCCAGCAGCTTCGAACCCCGGCGGTCGGACAGGGGTTATGGCTACACCTTC
CDR3: CASSFEPRRSDRGYGYTF

V: TRBV7-6
J: TRBJ2-1
D: .
length: 15
size: .
DNA: TGTGCCAGCAGCTTAGTAGCGGACTCCTACAATGAGCAGTTCTTC
CDR3: CASSLVADSYNEQFF

V: TRBV6-4
J: TRBJ2-7
D: .
length: 16
size: .
DNA: TGTGCCAGCAGTGACTCTAGACTACCGAGCTCTTACGAGCAGTACTTC
CDR3: CASSDSRLPSSYEQYF

V: TRBV5-1
J: TRBJ2-3
D: .
length: 14
size: .
DNA: TGCGCCAGCAGCTTTGCGGGATTGACAGATACGCAGTATTTT
CDR3: CASSFAGLTDTQYF

V: TRBV19
J: TRBJ2-1
D: .
length: 15
size: .
DNA: TGTGCCAGTAGTATCCGGGATAGGCTTGTCGGTGAGCAGTTCTTC
CDR3: CASSIRDRLVGEQFF

V: TRBV14
J: TRBJ2-3
D: .
length: 14
size: .
DNA: TGTGCCAGCAGCCAAGCAGGTCTGGCAGATACGCAGTATTTT
CDR3: CASSQAGLADTQYF

V: TRBV9
J: TRBJ1-2
D: .
length: 14
size: .
DNA: TGTGCCAGCAGCGTAGCTACAGGGAACTATGGCTACACCTTC
CDR3: CASSVATGNYGYTF

V: TRBV28
J: TRBJ1-2
D: .
length: 13
size: .
DNA: TGTGCCAGCACCCCCCTGGGGGCGGATGGCTACACCTTC
CDR3: CASTPLGADGYTF

V: TRBV11-2
J: TRBJ2-3
D: .
length: 16
size: .
DNA: TGTGCCAGCAGCGACCCAGGGGCGGGAGTTGGTGATACGCAGTATTTT
CDR3: CASSDPGAGVGDTQYF

V: TRBV6-4
J: TRBJ2-5
D: .
length: 13
size: .
DNA: TGTGCCAGCGCTGAATCCAGGGGAGAGACCCAGTACTTC
CDR3: CASAESRGETQYF

V: TRBV29-1
J: TRBJ2-1
D: TRBD2
length: 15
size: .
DNA: TGCAGCGCCCTTCTAAGCGGGAGAAACCACAATGAGCAGTTCTTC
CDR3: CSALLSGRNHNEQFF

V: TRBV6-1
J: TRBJ2-7
D: .
length: 13
size: .
DNA: TGTGCCAGCAGTGCTCGGTTTTACTACGAGCAGTACTTC
CDR3: CASSARFYYEQYF

V: TRBV28
J: TRBJ2-7
D: TRBD1
length: 14
size: .
DNA: TGTGCCAGCAGTTTCAGGGGGCGGTTAGACGAGCAGTACTTC
CDR3: CASSFRGRLDEQYF

V: TRBV18
J: TRBJ2-5
D: .
length: 16
size: .
DNA: TGTGCCAGCTCACCATACGACTCACTTTCTCAAGAGACCCAGTACTTC
CDR3: CASSPYDSLSQETQYF

V: TRBV5-4
J: TRBJ1-1
D: .
length: 15
size: .
DNA: TGTGCCAGCCGGCCGGGGACTTACTTGAACACTGAAGCTTTCTTT
CDR3: CASRPGTYLNTEAFF

V: TRBV5-1
J: TRBJ2-1
D: .
length: 13
size: .
DNA: TGCGCCAGCAGCTTGACAGTGTCCAATGAGCAGTTCTTC
CDR3: CASSLTVSNEQFF

V: TRBV27
J: TRBJ1-1
D: .
length: 15
size: .
DNA: TGTGCCAGCAGCCCTTCGGGACTGCTGAACACTGAAGCTTTCTTT
CDR3: CASSPSGLLNTEAFF

V: TRBV7-2
J: TRBJ1-5
D: TRBD1
length: 15
size: .
DNA: TGTGCCAGCACCATGACAGGGATTAGCAATCAGCCCCAGCATTTT
CDR3: CASTMTGISNQPQHF

V: TRBV18
J: TRBJ2-5
D: TRBD1
length: 15
size: .
DNA: TGTGCCAGCTCACCACAGACAGGGGGTCAAGAGACCCAGTACTTC
CDR3: CASSPQTGGQETQYF

V: TRBV7-9
J: TRBJ1-2
D: .
length: 16
size: .
DNA: TGTGCCAGCAGCTTAAGTCTGGCAGGGGACAACTATGGCTACACCTTC
CDR3: CASSLSLAGDNYGYTF

V: TRBV15
J: TRBJ1-2
D: .
length: 12
size: .
DNA: TGTGCCACCAGCAGAGACAGCTATGGCTACACCTTC
CDR3: CATSRDSYGYTF

V: TRBV28
J: TRBJ2-7
D: .
length: 12
size: .
DNA: TGTGCCAGCACCCCCAGGGCCCACGAGCAGTACTTC
CDR3: CASTPRAHEQYF

V: TRBV30
J: TRBJ2-7
D: .
length: 12
size: .
DNA: TGTGCCTGGAGTGCTTTAGACTACGAGCAGTACTTC
CDR3: CAWSALDYEQYF

V: TRBV6-5
J: TRBJ1-1
D: .
length: 14
size: .
DNA: TGTGCCAGCAGTTATGGCGGGTCGAACACTGAAGCTTTCTTT
CDR3: CASSYGGSNTEAFF

V: TRBV30
J: TRBJ2-7
D: .
length: 11
size: .
DNA: TGTGCCTGGAGTACTTCCTACGAGCAGTACTTC
CDR3: CAWSTSYEQYF

V: TRBV19
J: TRBJ2-3
D: .
length: 11
size: .
DNA: TGTGCCAGTAGTCTGTCAGATACGCAGTATTTT
CDR3: CASSLSDTQYF

V: TRBV27
J: TRBJ2-7
D: TRBD2
length: 13
size: .
DNA: TGTGCCAGCAGGGCTAGCGGGAACTACGAGCAGTACTTC
CDR3: CASRASGNYEQYF

V: TRBV6-5
J: TRBJ2-7
D: .
length: 14
size: .
DNA: TGTGCCAGCAGTTACCAACAGGTTCGACACGAGCAGTACTTC
CDR3: CASSYQQVRHEQYF

V: TRBV25-1
J: TRBJ1-3
D: .
length: 13
size: .
DNA: TGTGCCAGCAGTGAGTCCGGGATTCACACCATATATTTT
CDR3: CASSESGIHTIYF

V: TRBV4-2
J: TRBJ2-1
D: .
length: 16
size: .
DNA: TGTGCCAGCAATCCAAGTGTAAATAGCGTCGGGTCTGAGCAGTTCTTC
CDR3: CASNPSVNSVGSEQFF

V: TRBV5-8
J: TRBJ1-5
D: .
length: 19
size: .
DNA: TGTGCCAGCAGCTTAGGTGCCGGGACACGGCCACATAGCAATCAGCCCCAGCATTTT
CDR3: CASSLGAGTRPHSNQPQHF

V: TRBV27
J: TRBJ2-7
D: .
length: 13
size: .
DNA: TGTGCCAGCAGTTTAGCGGCGGCCTACGAGCAGTACTTC
CDR3: CASSLAAAYEQYF

V: TRBV7-6
J: TRBJ1-2
D: .
length: 15
size: .
DNA: TGTGCCAGCAGCTTAGCTTCGGCCGGGGCGGGAGGCTACACCTTC
CDR3: CASSLASAGAGGYTF

V: TRBV19
J: TRBJ2-3
D: TRBD2
length: 15
size: .
DNA: TGTGCCAGTAGTATTACGGCGGGAGCCGTAGATACGCAGTATTTT
CDR3: CASSITAGAVDTQYF

V: TRBV10-3
J: TRBJ2-3
D: .
length: 14
size: .
DNA: TGTGCCATCAGGGGAGACGGTTTCGTAGATACGCAGTATTTT
CDR3: CAIRGDGFVDTQYF

V: TRBV10-3
J: TRBJ2-1
D: TRBD2
length: 15
size: .
DNA: TGTGCCATCAGGGGGACTAGCGGGAGGTCAGGGGAGCAGTTCTTC
CDR3: CAIRGTSGRSGEQFF

V: TRBV7-9
J: TRBJ2-1
D: .
length: 13
size: .
DNA: TGTGCCAGCAGCTCTCGAGCCGACAATGAGCAGTTCTTC
CDR3: CASSSRADNEQFF

V: TRBV2
J: TRBJ2-2
D: .
length: 14
size: .
DNA: TGTGCCAGCAGACCACAGCTGAACACCGGGGAGCTGTTTTTT
CDR3: CASRPQLNTGELFF